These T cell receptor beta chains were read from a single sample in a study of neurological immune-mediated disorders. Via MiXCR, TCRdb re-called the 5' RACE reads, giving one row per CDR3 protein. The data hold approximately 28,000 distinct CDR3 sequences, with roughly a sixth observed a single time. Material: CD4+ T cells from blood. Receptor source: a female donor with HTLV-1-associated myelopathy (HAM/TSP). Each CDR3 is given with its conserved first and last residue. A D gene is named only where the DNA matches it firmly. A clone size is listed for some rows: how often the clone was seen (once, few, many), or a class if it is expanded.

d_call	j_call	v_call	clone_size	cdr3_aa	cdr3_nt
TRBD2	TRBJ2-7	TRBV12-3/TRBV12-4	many	CASRGTSGRVGEQYF	TGTGCCAGCAGGGGTACTAGCGGGAGGGTTGGCGAGCAGTACTTC
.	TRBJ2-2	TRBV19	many	CASSLLGGTGELFF	TGTGCCAGTAGTCTCCTGGGGGGCACCGGGGAGCTGTTTTTT
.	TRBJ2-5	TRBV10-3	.	CAISERDETQYF	TGTGCCATCAGTGAACGGGACGAGACCCAGTACTTC
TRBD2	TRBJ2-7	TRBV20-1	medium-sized	CSAGPTSGDYEQYF	TGCAGTGCTGGCCCTACTAGCGGGGACTACGAGCAGTACTTC
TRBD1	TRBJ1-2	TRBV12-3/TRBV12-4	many	CASSQTGYGYTF	TGTGCCAGCAGTCAGACAGGGTATGGCTACACCTTC
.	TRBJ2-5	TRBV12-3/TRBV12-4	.	CASSQLVQETQYF	TGTGCCAGCAGCCAACTAGTACAAGAGACCCAGTACTTC
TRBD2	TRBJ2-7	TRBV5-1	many	CASSLLTSGNYEQYF	TGCGCCAGCAGCTTGCTTACTAGCGGCAACTACGAGCAGTACTTC
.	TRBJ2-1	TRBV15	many	CATSRDLANEQFF	TGTGCCACCAGCAGAGATCTAGCCAATGAGCAGTTCTTC
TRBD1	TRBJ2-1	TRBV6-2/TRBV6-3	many	CASSGTGRNEQFF	TGTGCCAGCAGCGGGACAGGACGCAATGAGCAGTTCTTC
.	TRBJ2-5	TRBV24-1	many	CATSDPASQETQYF	TGTGCCACCAGTGACCCTGCCAGCCAAGAGACCCAGTACTTC